The clone carrying this TCR beta chain was picked up many times. This CDR3 is built from 12 residues. Trimming shortened V by 5 bases and J by 5 bases, and 9 bases separated the two germline ends. CDR1 and CDR2 from the germline V gene are SGHVS and FQNEAQ. TCRdb analysed the 5' RACE reads with MiXCR anew, one entry per CDR3 protein. This sample has about 66,000 distinct CDR3 sequences, with 4.5% found just once. The data were taken from a study of neurological immune-mediated disorders. Sequencing was performed on PBMCs. V usage is TRBV7-8 and J usage is TRBJ2-5, with no clear D. The receptor's source is a man aged 25-45 years with multiple sclerosis. The CDR3 sequence is CASSILQETQYF. CDR3 bases: TGTGCCAGCAGCATACTCCAGGAGACCCAGTACTTC.